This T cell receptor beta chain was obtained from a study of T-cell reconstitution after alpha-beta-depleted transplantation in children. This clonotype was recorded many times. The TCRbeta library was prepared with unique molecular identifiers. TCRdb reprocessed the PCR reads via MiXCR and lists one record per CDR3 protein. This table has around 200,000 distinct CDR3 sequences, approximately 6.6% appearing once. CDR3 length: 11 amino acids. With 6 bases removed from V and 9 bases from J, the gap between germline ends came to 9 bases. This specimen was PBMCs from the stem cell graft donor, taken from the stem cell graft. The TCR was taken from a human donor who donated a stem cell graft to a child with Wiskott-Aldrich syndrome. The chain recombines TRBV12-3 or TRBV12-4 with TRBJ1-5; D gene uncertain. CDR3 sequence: CASSLVGPQHF. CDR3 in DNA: TGTGCCAGCAGCCTCGTCGGGCCCCAGCATTTT.